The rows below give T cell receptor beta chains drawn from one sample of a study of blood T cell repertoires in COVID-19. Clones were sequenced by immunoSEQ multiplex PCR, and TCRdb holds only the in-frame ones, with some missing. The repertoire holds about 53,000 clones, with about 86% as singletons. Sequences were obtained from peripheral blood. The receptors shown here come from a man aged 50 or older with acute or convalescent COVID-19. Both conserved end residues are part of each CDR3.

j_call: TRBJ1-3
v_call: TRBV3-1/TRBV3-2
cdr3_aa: CASSQDGGTAGNTIYF

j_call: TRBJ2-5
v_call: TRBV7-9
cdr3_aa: CASSPREETQYF

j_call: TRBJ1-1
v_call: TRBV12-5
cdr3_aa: CASGSQGNTEAFF

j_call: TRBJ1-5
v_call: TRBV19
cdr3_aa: CASRAGPVSNQPQHF

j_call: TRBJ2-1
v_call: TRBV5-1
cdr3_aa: CASSLVLAGAYNEQFF

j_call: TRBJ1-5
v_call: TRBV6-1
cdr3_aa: CASSEDSSAQPQHF

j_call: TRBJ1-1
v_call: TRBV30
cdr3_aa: CAWSFARRAFF

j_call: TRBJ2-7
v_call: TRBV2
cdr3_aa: CASARLAGVIHEQYF

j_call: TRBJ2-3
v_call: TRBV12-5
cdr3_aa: CASGGTVRTDTQYF

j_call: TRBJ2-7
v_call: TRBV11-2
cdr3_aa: CASSPRTGNSYHEQYF

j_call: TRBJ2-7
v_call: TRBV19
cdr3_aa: CASSPGDFTYEQYF

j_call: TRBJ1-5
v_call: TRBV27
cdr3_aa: CASRAGNQPQHF

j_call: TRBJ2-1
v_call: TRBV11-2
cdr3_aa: CASSLAPQGGEQFF

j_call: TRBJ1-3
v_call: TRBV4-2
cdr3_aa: CASSQPGQARRFGNTIYF

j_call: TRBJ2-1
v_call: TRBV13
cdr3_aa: CASSPRDSPNEQFF

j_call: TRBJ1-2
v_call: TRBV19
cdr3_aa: CASSITGGGYTF

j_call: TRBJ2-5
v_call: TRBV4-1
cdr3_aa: CASSPGQEQETQYF

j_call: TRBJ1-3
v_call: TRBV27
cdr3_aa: CASSPQGERNTIYF

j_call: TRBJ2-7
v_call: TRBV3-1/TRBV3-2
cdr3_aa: CASSRGGLDEQYF

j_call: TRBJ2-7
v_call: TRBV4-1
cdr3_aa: CASSQGLLRREGRNEQYF